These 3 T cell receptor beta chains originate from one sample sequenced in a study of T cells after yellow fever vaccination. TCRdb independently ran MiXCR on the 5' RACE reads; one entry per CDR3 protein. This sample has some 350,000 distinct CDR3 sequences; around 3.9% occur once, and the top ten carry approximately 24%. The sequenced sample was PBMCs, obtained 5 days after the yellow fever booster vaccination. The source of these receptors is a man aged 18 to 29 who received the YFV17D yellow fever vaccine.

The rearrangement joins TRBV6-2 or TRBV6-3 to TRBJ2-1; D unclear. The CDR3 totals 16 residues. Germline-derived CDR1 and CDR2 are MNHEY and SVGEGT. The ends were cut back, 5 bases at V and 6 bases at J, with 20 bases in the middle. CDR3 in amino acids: CASSDRATSPGNEQFF. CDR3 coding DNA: TGTGCCAGCAGTGATCGGGCCACCAGTCCGGGCAATGAGCAGTTCTTC.

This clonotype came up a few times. The CDR3 is CASSRDRGLLRSYGYTF. The CDR3 coding sequence is TGTGCCAGCAGCCGGGACAGGGGGCTCCTGCGGAGCTATGGCTACACCTTC. This chain links TRBV5-6 with TRBJ1-2; 12 nucleotides line up with TRBD1. Germline V lookup: CDR1 SGHDT, CDR2 YYEEEE. V shed 4 bases and J 4 bases; nucleotides not matched to a gene: 11. The CDR3 totals 17 residues.

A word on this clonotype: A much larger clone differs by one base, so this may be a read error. The CDR3 protein is CAISLGADNGQFF. The CDR3 DNA is TGTGCCATCAGCTTGGGAGCTGACAACGGGCAGTTCTTC. The genes are TRBV11-2 and TRBJ2-1, with D maybe TRBD2 (5 bases). This CDR3 spans 13 amino acids. Germline CDR1 reads SGHAT; CDR2 reads FQNNGV.